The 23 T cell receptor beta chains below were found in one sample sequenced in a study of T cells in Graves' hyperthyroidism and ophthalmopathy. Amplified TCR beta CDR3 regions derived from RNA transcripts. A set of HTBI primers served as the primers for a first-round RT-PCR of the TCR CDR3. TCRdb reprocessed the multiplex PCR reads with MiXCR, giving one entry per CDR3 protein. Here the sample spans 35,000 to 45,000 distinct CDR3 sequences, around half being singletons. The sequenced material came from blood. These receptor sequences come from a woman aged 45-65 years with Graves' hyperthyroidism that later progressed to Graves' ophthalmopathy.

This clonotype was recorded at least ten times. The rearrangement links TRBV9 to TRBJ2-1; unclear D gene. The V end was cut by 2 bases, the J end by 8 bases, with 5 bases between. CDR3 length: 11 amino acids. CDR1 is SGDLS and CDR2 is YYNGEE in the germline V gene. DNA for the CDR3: TGTGCCAGCAGCGTTGGGGATGAGCAGTTCTTC. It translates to CASSVGDEQFF.

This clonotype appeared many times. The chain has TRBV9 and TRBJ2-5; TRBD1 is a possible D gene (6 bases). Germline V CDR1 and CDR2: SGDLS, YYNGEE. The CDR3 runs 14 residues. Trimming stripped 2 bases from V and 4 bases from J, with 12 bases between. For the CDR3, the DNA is TGTGCCAGCAGCGTGGGACAATGGGGAGAGACCCAGTACTTC. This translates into CASSVGQWGETQYF.

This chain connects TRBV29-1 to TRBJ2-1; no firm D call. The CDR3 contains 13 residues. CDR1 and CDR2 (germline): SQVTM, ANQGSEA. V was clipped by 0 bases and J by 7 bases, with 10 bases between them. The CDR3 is CSVEDQWLNEQFF. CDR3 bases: TGCAGCGTTGAAGATCAGTGGTTAAATGAGCAGTTCTTC.

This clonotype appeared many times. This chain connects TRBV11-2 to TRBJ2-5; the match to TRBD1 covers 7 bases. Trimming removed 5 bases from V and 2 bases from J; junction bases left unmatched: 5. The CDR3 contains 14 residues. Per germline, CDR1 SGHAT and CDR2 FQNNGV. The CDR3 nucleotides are TGTGCCAGCAGCCGGGGACAGACTCAAGAGACCCAGTACTTC. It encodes CASSRGQTQETQYF.

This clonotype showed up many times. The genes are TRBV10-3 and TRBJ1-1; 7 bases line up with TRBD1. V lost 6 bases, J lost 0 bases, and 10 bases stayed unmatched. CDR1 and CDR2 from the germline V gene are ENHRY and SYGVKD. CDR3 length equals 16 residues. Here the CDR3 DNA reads TGTGCCATCAGCCTAAGCCGGACAGGTATGAACACTGAAGCTTTCTTT. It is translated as CAISLSRTGMNTEAFF.

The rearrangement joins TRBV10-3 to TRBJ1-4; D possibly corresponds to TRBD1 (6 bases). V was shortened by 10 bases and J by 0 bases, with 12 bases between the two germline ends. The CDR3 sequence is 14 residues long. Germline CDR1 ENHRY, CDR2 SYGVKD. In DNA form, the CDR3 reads TGTGCCACTACCCAGGGGTCAACTAATGAAAAACTGTTTTTT. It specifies CATTQGSTNEKLFF.

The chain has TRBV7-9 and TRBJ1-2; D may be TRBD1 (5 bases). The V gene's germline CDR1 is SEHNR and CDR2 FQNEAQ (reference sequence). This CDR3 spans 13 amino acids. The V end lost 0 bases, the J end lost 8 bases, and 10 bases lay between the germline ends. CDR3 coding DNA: TGTGCCAGCAGCTTAGCGGGGGTGGGCGGCTACACCTTC. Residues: CASSLAGVGGYTF.

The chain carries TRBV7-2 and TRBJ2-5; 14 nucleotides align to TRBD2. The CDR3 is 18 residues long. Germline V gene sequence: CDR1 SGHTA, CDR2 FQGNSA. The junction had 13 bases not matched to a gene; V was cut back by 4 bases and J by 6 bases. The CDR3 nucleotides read TGTGCCAGCAGCTCGGAATCGACAGGACTAGCGGGAGGAAAGACCCAGTACTTC. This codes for CASSSESTGLAGGKTQYF. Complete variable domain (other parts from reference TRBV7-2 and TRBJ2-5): GAGVSQSPSNKVTEKGKDVELRCDPISGHTALYWYRQSLGQGLEFLIYFQGNSAPDKSGLPSDRFSAERTGGSVSTLTIQRTQQEDSAVYLCASSSESTGLAGGKTQYFGPGTRLLVL.

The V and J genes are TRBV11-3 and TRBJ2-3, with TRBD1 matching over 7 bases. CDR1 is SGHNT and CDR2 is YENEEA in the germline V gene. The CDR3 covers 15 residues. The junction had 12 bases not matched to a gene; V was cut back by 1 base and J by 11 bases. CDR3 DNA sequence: TGTGCCAGCAGCTTAGGACAGGGTCCCTACAATGAGCAGTATTTT. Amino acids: CASSLGQGPYNEQYF.

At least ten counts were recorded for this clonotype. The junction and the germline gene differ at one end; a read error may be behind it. The CDR3 DNA reads TGTGCCAGCAGTCCTGGGACTAGCGGGGCAAGAGGTTGGTTC. This translates into CASSPGTSGARGWF. V and J are TRBV12-3 or TRBV12-4 and TRBJ2-1, with 13 bases aligning to TRBD2. The CDR3 is 14 amino acids.

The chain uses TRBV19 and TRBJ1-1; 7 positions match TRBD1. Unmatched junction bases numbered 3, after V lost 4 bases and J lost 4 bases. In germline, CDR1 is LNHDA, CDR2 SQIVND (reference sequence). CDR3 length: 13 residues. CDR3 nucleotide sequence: TGTGCCAGTAGTAGGACAGGTAGCACTGAAGCTTTCTTT. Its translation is CASSRTGSTEAFF.

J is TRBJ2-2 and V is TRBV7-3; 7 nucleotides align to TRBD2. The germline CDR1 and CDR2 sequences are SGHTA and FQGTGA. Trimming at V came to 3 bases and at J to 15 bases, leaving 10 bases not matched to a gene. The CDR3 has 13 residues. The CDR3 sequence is CASSLGETGGLFF. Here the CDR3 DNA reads TGTGCCAGCAGCTTGGGGGAGACCGGGGGGTTGTTTTTT.

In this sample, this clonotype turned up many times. CDR3 DNA: TGCAGTGCTAGAGATCACCGCCGGTCGGACTATGGCTACACCTTC. It translates to CSARDHRRSDYGYTF. The chain joins TRBV20-1 to TRBJ1-2, with unresolved D. Germline CDR1 and CDR2: DFQATT and SNEGSKA (reference sequence). The CDR3 length is 15 residues. Trimming took off 0 bases at V and 3 bases at J, with 14 bases between the two ends.

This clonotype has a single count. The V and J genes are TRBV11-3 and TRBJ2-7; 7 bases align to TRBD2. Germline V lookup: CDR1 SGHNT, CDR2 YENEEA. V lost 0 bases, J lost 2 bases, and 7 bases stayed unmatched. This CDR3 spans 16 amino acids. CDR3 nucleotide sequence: TGTGCCAGCAGCTTAGATCAAGGCGGGAGTCCCTACGAGCAGTACTTC. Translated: CASSLDQGGSPYEQYF.

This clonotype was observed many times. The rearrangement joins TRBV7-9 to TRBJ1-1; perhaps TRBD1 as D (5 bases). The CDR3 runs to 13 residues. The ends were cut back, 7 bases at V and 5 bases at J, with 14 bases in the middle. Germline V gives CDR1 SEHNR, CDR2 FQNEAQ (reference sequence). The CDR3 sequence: CASTRNWGTEAFF. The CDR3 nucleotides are TGTGCCAGCACCAGAAACTGGGGGACTGAAGCTTTCTTT.

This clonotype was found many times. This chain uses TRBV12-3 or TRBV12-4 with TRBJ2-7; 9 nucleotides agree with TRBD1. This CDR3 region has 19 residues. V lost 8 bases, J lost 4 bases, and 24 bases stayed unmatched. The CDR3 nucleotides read TGTGCCAGCCGTATAGGGGGGACAGGGCGACTCTTCGGCCCTTACGAGCAGTACTTC. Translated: CASRIGGTGRLFGPYEQYF.

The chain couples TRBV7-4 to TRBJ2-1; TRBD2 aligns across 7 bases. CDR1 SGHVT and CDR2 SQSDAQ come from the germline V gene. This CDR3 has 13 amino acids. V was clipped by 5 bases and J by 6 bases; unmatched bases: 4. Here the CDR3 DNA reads TGTGCCAGCAGCCTCTCTAGCGGCAATGAGCAGTTCTTC. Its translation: CASSLSSGNEQFF.

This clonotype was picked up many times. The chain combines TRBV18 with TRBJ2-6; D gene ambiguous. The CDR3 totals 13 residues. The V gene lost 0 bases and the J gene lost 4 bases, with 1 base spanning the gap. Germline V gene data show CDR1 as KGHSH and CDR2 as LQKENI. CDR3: CASSPPGANVLTF. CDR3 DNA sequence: TGTGCCAGCTCACCACCGGGGGCCAACGTCCTGACTTTC.

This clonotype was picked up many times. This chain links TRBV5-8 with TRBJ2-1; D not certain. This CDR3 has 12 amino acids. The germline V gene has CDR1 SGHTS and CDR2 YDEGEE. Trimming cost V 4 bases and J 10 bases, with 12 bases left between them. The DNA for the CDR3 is TGTGCCAGCAGCCCCGACACCTGGGAGCAGTTCTTC. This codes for CASSPDTWEQFF.

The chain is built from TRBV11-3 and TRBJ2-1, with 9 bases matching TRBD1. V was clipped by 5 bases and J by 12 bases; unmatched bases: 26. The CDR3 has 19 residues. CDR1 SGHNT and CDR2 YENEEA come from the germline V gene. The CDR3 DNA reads TGTGCCAGCAGCCATGGACAGGGGACTGATCATAGTGGATCAGAGGGGCAGTTCTTC. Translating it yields CASSHGQGTDHSGSEGQFF.

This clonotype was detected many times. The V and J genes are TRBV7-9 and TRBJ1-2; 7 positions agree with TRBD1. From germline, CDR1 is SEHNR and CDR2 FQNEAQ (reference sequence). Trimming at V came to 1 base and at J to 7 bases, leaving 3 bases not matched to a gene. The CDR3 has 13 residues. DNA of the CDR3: TGTGCCAGCAGCTTAGACAGGGGCACTGGCTACACCTTC. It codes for CASSLDRGTGYTF.

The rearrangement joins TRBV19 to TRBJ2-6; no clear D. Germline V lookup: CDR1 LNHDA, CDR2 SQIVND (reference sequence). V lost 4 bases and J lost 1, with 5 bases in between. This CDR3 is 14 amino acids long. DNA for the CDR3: TGTGCCAGTAGTACCCGTTCTGGGGCCAACGTCCTGACTTTC. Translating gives CASSTRSGANVLTF.

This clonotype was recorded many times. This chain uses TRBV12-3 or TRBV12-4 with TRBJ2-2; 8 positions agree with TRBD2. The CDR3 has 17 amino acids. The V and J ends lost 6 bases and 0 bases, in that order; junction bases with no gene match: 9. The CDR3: CASSIDPGLANTGELFF. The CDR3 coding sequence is TGTGCCAGCAGCATCGATCCGGGACTAGCGAACACCGGGGAGCTGTTTTTT.